The 9 T cell receptor beta chains given below trace back to one sample, sequenced in a study of Graves' ophthalmopathy and Graves' hyperthyroidism. RNA transcripts were the source from which TCR beta CDR3 regions were amplified. Second-round multiplex PCR came after first-round RT-PCR with HTBI primers. One entry per CDR3 protein, called by TCRdb with MiXCR from the multiplex PCR reads. The sample holds under 200,000 distinct CDR3 sequences, around two fifths seen once. Material: peripheral blood. These receptors originate from a woman between 40 and 50 years old with Graves' ophthalmopathy.

This clonotype was detected ten times or more. V gene TRBV19 combines with J gene TRBJ1-5; 7 bases align to TRBD1. The germline gives CDR1 LNHDA, CDR2 SQIVND (reference sequence). The CDR3 extends over 13 amino acids. V trimming: 8 bases; J trimming: 6 bases; junction bases outside the gene matches: 7. The DNA of the CDR3 is TGTGCCAGTTCACAGGGGCCGGTTCAGCCCCAGCATTTT. This translates into CASSQGPVQPQHF.

This clonotype was seen repeatedly, ten times or more. Sequence at one end of the junction differs from germline and may be a read error. V gene TRBV3-1 combines with J gene TRBJ1-2, with D unclear. This CDR3 region has 13 residues. The germline V gene has CDR1 LGHDT and CDR2 YNNKEL (reference sequence). The CDR3: CACSQAQLHGYTF. DNA of the CDR3: TGTGCCTGCAGCCAAGCACAATTACATGGCTACACCTTC.

The rearrangement uses TRBV12-3 or TRBV12-4 and TRBJ2-5; D not certain. There are 12 residues in the CDR3. V lost 3 bases and J lost 5, with 7 bases in between. In DNA, the CDR3 is TGTGCCAGCAGTTTTTTTGGTGAGACCCAGTACTTC. It translates to CASSFFGETQYF.

This clonotype has ten or more counts. This chain uses TRBV6-5 with TRBJ1-1, with D perhaps matching TRBD1 (6 bases). This CDR3 spans 13 amino acids. Germline values: CDR1 MNHEY, CDR2 SVGAGI. V lost 2 bases and J lost 5, with 9 bases in between. CDR3 DNA sequence: TGTGCCAGCAGTTACCGAGGGGGGACTGAAGCTTTCTTT. Translation gives CASSYRGGTEAFF.

The J gene is TRBJ2-4, the V gene TRBV6-2 or TRBV6-3, with 12 bases lining up with TRBD2. The CDR3 consists of 18 residues. CDR1 and CDR2 from the germline V gene are MNHEY and SVGEGT. V lost 1 base, J lost 0 bases, and 4 bases stayed unmatched. The CDR3 bases are TGTGCCAGCAGTTACTGGCTAGCGGGAGGGGTAGCCAAAAACATTCAGTACTTC. This translates into CASSYWLAGGVAKNIQYF.

The chain has TRBV29-1 and TRBJ2-7, with D perhaps matching TRBD2 (5 bases). Germline CDR1 and CDR2: SQVTM and ANQGSEA. Trimming stripped 4 bases from V and 0 bases from J, with 7 bases between. This CDR3 has 12 residues. In nucleotides, the CDR3 is TGCAGCGTTGTGCTAGCCTCCTACGAGCAGTACTTC. Protein sequence: CSVVLASYEQYF.

This clonotype was recorded at least ten times. J is TRBJ1-1 and V is TRBV6-5, with D unclear. Germline CDR1 is MNHEY and CDR2 is SVGAGI. The CDR3 loop spans 15 amino acids. V lost 0 bases, J lost 1 base, and 9 bases lay in between. The CDR3 DNA is TGTGCCAGCAGTTACTCTCCTTCAGGGAACACTGAAGCTTTCTTT. Translated: CASSYSPSGNTEAFF.

This clonotype was counted many times. The V call is TRBV27, the J call TRBJ2-7, with D tentatively TRBD2 (6 bases). Trimming pared 2 bases from V and 2 bases from J, leaving 7 bases between. The V gene's germline CDR1 is MNHEY and CDR2 SMNVEV (reference sequence). This CDR3 comprises 13 residues. The CDR3 bases are TGTGCCAGCAGTTTACGCGGGACCTACGAGCAGTACTTC. It specifies CASSLRGTYEQYF.

This clonotype was detected ten times or more. The V and J genes are TRBV2 and TRBJ2-7, with D perhaps matching TRBD1 or TRBD2 (6 bases each). Trimming took 4 bases from V and 4 from J, leaving 17 bases between them. The CDR3 runs to 15 residues. Per germline, CDR1 SNHLY and CDR2 FYNNEI. The CDR3 nucleotides are TGTGCCAGCAGTGGGGGGGACACCCCTGGGTACGAGCAGTACTTC. It yields the protein CASSGGDTPGYEQYF.